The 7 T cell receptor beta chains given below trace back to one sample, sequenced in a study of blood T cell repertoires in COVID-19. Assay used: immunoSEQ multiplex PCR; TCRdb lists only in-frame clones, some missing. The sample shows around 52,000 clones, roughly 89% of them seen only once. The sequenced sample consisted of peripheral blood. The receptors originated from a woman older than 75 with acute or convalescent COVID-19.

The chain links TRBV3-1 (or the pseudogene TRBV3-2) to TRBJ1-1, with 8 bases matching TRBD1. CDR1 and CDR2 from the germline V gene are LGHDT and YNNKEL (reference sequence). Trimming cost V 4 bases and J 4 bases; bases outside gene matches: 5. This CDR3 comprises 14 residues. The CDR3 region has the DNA TGTGCCAGCAGCCTCGGGACAGGACCCACTGAAGCTTTCTTT. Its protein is CASSLGTGPTEAFF.

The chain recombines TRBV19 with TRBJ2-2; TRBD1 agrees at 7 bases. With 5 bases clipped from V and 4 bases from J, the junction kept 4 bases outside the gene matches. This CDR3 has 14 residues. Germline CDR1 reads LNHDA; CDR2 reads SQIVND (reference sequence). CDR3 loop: CASSLGQPTGELFF. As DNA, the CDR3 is TGTGCCAGTAGTTTGGGACAGCCCACCGGGGAGCTGTTTTTT.

The CDR3, as DNA: TGTGCCAGCAGCTCAGTGGGACACCCGAACACTGAAGCTTTCTTT. It codes for CASSSVGHPNTEAFF. V is TRBV7-6 and J is TRBJ1-1, with a tentative D call TRBD1 (6 bases). CDR1 and CDR2 from the germline V gene are SGHVS and FNYEAQ. The V and J ends lost 4 bases and 1 base respectively, with 13 bases between them. The CDR3 is 15 amino acids.

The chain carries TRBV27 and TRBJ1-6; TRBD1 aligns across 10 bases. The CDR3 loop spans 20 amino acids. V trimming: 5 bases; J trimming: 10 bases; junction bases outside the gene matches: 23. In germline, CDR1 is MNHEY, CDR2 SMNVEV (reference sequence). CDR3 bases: TGTGCCAGCAGTGAGGCCGGGACAGGGGTTCGGGGCCTCTTTCCCTCACCCCTCCACTTT. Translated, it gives CASSEAGTGVRGLFPSPLHF.

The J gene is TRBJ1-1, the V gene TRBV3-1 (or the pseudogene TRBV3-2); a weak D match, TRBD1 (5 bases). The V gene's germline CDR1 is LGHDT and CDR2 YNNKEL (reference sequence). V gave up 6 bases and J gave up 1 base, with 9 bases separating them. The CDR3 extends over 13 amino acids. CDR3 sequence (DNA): TGTGCCAGCAGTGGGAGGGGGAACACTGAAGCTTTCTTT. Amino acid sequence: CASSGRGNTEAFF.

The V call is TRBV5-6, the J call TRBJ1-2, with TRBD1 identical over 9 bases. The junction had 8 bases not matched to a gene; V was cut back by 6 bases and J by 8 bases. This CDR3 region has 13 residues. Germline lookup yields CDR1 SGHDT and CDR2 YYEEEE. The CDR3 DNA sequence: TGTGCCAGCACCCCTGACAGGGGGAGCGGCTACACCTTC. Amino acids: CASTPDRGSGYTF.

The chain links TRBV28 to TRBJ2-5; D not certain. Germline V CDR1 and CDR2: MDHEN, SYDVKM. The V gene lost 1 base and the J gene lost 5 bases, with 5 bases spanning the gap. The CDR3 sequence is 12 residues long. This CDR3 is CASSLFRETQYF. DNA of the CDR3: TGTGCCAGCAGTTTATTCCGGGAGACCCAGTACTTC.